This T cell receptor beta chain derives from a study of cytomegalovirus exposure and HLA in healthy donors. Trimming took 3 bases from V and 4 from J; bases not matched to a gene: 5. The CDR3 runs to 14 residues. Germline V gene sequence: CDR1 SGHVS, CDR2 FQNEAQ. This clone came up once. Its antigen remains unidentified. Notes on the study in general: Overall, approximately 150 TCR beta chains were annotated as cytomegalovirus-associated. Clusters of TCRs from the first cohort tended to co-occur in the roughly 120 validation repertoires (as a later analysis found). Most sequenced TCRs were rare (though some public TCRs occurred in many donors).

The donors were members of the validation cohort comprising some 130 subjects, separate from the roughly 670-subject first cohort. Libraries were prepared by immunoSEQ multiplex PCR; TCRdb keeps only in-frame clonotypes and omits some of them. This table has under 200,000 clones, less than 95% appearing once. The chain has TRBV7-8 and TRBJ2-5; 7 bases align to TRBD2. This clonotype originated in a young woman in good health and CMV-seropositive. The sample comprised PBMCs. The CDR3 here is CASSLGASGETQYF. DNA of the CDR3: TGTGCCAGCAGCTTGGGTGCTAGCGGAGAGACCCAGTACTTC.